This record covers a single T cell receptor beta chain. This sample is drawn from a study of T cell responses to AZD1222 COVID-19 vaccine. The CDR3 sequence is 14 residues long. In germline, CDR1 is MNHEY, CDR2 SMNVEV (reference sequence). V lost 5 bases and J lost 2, with 13 bases in between. Generated by immunoSEQ multiplex PCR, the TCRdb table keeps only in-frame clones and is missing some. This table has some 140,000 clones, over 65% appearing once. This clonotype originated in an adult in good health. Sequenced material: peripheral blood, taken on day 0 of AZD1222 vaccination. The rearrangement joins TRBV27 to TRBJ2-7, with TRBD1 as a possible D gene (5 bases). CDR3 coding DNA: TGTGCCAGCAGTAGACAGTTTCAAGCCTACGAGCAGTACTTC. Residues: CASSRQFQAYEQYF.